These 4 T cell receptor beta chains were all obtained from the same sample, sequenced in a study of molecular identifiers for immune sequencing clone quantification. TCRdb re-called the PCR reads through MiXCR, storing one row per CDR3 protein. The data contain some 70,000 distinct CDR3 sequences, 15% to 20% of them singletons. The specimen sequenced was naive CD8+ T cells from blood, with Jurkat cell RNA spiked in. Documented subset: FACS-sorted CD8+CD4-CCR7+CD45RA+ naive T cells. These receptors all stem from a human donor in good health. Some libraries in this study had Jurkat cell RNA spiked in.

V gene TRBV28 combines with J gene TRBJ2-7, with 11 bases identical to TRBD2. The junction had 7 bases not matched to a gene; V was cut back by 6 bases and J by 3 bases. The CDR3 has 15 residues. The germline CDR1 and CDR2 sequences are MDHEN and SYDVKM. This chain's CDR3 is CASSLLAGENYEQYF. DNA of the CDR3: TGTGCCAGCAGCTTACTAGCGGGAGAGAACTACGAGCAGTACTTC.

The table lists this clonotype with many counts. The chain has TRBV12-3 or TRBV12-4 and TRBJ2-3; either TRBD1 or TRBD2 may fit D (5 bases each). This CDR3 spans 15 amino acids. Trimming removed 6 bases at V and 1 base at J, with 14 bases between. Here the CDR3 reads CASSPGLWGTDTQYF. Written as DNA, the CDR3 is TGTGCCAGCAGCCCGGGGCTATGGGGCACAGATACGCAGTATTTT.

This clonotype was counted many times. The V gene is TRBV13, the J gene TRBJ2-7, with unresolved D. Trimming shortened V by 4 bases and J by 2 bases, and 6 bases separated the two germline ends. The CDR3 is 12 residues long. CDR1 is PRHDT and CDR2 is FYEKMQ in the germline V gene (reference sequence). CDR3: CASSSLAYEQYF. In DNA, the CDR3 is TGTGCCAGCAGCTCCCTGGCCTACGAGCAGTACTTC.

This clonotype was seen at least ten times. This chain's CDR3 is CASSQDLVAGEHTGELFF. The DNA of the CDR3 is TGCGCCAGCAGCCAAGATCTTGTAGCGGGAGAGCACACCGGGGAGCTGTTTTTT. The chain uses TRBV4-3 and TRBJ2-2; 9 nucleotides match TRBD2. J gave up 3 bases and V 0 bases, and 8 bases lay outside the gene matches. The CDR3 is 18 amino acids. CDR1 and CDR2 from the germline V gene are LGHNA and YSLEER.